The TCR beta chain under discussion was sequenced for a study of OX40 agonist ivuxolimab in advanced cancers. Overall study: The study gave patients intravenous ivuxolimab at 0.01 to 10 mg/kg every 2 weeks. Findings and limits, study-wide: In general, CD8+ T cells held more expanded clones than CD4+ did, on average. Some patients who did not respond also had low normalized T-cell clonal expansion.

Repertoires were generated with immunoSEQ multiplex PCR, while TCRdb's copy carries only in-frame clones and drops some. The table has roughly 120,000 clones, approximately 90% seen once; the top ten hold 0.27%. V was clipped by 0 bases and J by 7 bases, with 4 bases between them. Per germline, CDR1 LNHNV and CDR2 YYDKDF (reference sequence). The CDR3 sequence is 12 residues long. Details on this clone: Its antigen remains unknown.

The chain links TRBV15 to TRBJ2-1, with no clear D. This TCR came from an adult with an advanced solid tumor such as melanoma, head and neck, liver or kidney cancer. Here the sequenced sample was CD4+ or CD8+ T cells sorted from blood, taken in a trial of the OX40 agonist ivuxolimab. CDR3 DNA sequence: TGTGCCACCAGCAGAGATATGAATGAGCAGTTCTTC. It codes for CATSRDMNEQFF. The variable domain in full, with the rest retrieved from reference TRBV15 and TRBJ2-1, is DAMVIQNPRYQVTQFGKPVTLSCSQTLNHNVMYWYQQKSSQAPKLLFHYYDKDFNNEADTPDNFQSRRPNTSFCFLDIRSPGLGDTAMYLCATSRDMNEQFFGPGTRLTVL.